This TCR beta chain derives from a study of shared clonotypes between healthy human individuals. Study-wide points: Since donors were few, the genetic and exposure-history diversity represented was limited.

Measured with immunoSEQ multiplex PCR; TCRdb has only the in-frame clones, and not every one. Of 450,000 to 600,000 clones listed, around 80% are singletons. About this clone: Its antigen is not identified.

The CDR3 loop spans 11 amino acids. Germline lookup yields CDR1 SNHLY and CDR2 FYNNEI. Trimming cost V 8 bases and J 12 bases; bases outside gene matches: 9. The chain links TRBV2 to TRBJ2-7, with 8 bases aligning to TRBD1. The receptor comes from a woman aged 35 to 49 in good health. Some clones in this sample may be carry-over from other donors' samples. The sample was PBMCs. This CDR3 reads CASGRTGRWYF. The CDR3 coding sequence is TGTGCCAGCGGACGGACAGGGCGCTGGTACTTC.